The following is a T cell receptor beta chain sequence with its context. The V gene lost 4 bases and the J gene lost 4 bases, with 12 bases spanning the gap. The germline CDR1 and CDR2 sequences are SNHLY and FYNNEI. The CDR3 sequence is 14 residues long. This sample is part of a study of CD8+CD57+ T cells in acquired aplastic anemia. The sequenced patients had an expansion of CD8+CD57+ cells seen by flow cytometry. TCR beta VDJ and CDR3 profiling used genomic DNA as template. TCRdb reanalysed the reads using MiXCR and keeps one entry per CDR3 protein. The sample has 210,000 or so distinct CDR3 sequences, 40% to 60% seen once.

The sample was sorted CD4+, CD8+, or CD8+CD57+ T cells (not recorded which) from PBMCs. The rearrangement joins TRBV2 to TRBJ2-3; maybe TRBD1 (6 bases). The clonotype comes from a human donor with aplastic anemia. Here the CDR3 reads CASSAMQGSDTQYF. The CDR3 region has the DNA TGTGCCAGCAGTGCTATGCAGGGGTCAGATACGCAGTATTTT.